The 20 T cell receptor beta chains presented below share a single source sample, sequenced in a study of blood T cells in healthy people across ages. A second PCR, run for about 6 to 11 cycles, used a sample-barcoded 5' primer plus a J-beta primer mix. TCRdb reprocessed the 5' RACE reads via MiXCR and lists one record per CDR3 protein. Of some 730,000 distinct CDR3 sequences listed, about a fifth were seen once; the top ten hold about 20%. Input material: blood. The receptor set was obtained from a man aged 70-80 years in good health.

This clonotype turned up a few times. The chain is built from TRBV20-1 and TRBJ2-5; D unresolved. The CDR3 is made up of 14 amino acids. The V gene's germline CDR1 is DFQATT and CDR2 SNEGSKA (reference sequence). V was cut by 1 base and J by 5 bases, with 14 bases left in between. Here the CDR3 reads CSARAAIGSETQYF. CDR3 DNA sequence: TGCAGTGCTAGAGCAGCTATAGGGTCGGAGACCCAGTACTTC.

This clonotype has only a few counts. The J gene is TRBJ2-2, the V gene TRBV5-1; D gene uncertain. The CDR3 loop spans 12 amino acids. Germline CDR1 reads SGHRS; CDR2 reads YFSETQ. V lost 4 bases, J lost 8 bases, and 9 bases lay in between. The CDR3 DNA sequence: TGCGCCAGCAGCCAAAAACGTGGGGAGCTGTTTTTT. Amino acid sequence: CASSQKRGELFF.

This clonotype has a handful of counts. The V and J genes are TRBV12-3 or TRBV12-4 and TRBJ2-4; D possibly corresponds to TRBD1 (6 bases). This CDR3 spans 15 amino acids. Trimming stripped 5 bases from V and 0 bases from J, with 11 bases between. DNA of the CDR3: TGTGCCAGCAGTACCAGGGGCCTAGCCAAAAACATTCAGTACTTC. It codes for CASSTRGLAKNIQYF.

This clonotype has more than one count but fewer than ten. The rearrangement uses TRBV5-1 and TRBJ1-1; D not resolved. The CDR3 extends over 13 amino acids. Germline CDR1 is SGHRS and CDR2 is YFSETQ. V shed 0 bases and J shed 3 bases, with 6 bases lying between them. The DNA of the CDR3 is TGCGCCAGCAGCTTGGTTCCTGACACTGAAGCTTTCTTT. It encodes CASSLVPDTEAFF. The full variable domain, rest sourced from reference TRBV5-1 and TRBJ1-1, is KAGVTQTPRYLIKTRGQQVTLSCSPISGHRSVSWYQQTPGQGLQFLFEYFSETQRNKGNFPGRFSGRQFSNSRSEMNVSTLELGDSALYLCASSLVPDTEAFFGQGTRLTVV.

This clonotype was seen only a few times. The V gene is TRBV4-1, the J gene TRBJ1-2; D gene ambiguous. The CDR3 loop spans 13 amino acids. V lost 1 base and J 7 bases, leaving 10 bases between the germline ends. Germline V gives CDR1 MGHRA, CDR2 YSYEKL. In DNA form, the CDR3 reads TGCGCCAGCAGCCAAGGATTAAGTGGTGGCTACACCTTC. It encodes CASSQGLSGGYTF.

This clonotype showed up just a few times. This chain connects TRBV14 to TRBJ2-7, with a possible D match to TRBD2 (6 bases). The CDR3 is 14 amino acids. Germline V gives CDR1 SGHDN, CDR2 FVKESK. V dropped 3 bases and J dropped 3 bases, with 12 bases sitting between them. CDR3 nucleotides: TGTGCCAGCAGCCATAGCGGACTCCACTACGAGCAGTACGTC. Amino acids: CASSHSGLHYEQYV.

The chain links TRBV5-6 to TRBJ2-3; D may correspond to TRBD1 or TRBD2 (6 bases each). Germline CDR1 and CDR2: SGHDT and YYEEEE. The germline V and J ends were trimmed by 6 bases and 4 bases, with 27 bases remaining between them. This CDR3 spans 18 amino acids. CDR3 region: CASNPTRGRGGPADTQYF. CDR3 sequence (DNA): TGTGCCAGCAACCCAACCCGCGGGCGAGGGGGGCCCGCAGATACGCAGTATTTT.

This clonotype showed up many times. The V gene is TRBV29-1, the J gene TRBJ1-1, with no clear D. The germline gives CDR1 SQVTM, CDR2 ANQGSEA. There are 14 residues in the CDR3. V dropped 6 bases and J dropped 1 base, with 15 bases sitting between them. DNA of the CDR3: TGCAGCGTCAGACACTCGAATAGGAACACTGAAGCTTTCTTT. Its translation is CSVRHSNRNTEAFF.

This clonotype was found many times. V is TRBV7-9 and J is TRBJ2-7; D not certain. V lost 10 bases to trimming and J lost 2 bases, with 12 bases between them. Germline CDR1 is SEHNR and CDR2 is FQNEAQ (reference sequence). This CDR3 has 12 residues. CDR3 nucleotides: TGTGCCACCGACAAAAACACCTACGAGCAGTACTTC. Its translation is CATDKNTYEQYF. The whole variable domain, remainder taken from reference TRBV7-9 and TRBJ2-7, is DTGVSQNPRHKITKRGQNVTFRCDPISEHNRLYWYRQTLGQGPEFLTYFQNEAQLEKSRLLSDRFSAERPKGSFSTLEIQRTEQGDSAMYLCATDKNTYEQYFGPGTRLTVT.

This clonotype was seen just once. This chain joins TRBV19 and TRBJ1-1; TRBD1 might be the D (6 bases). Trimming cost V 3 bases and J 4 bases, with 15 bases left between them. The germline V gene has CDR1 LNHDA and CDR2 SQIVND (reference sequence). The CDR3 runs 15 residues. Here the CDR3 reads CASSISGDAVTEAFF. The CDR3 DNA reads TGTGCCAGTAGTATTTCAGGGGACGCAGTCACTGAAGCTTTCTTT.

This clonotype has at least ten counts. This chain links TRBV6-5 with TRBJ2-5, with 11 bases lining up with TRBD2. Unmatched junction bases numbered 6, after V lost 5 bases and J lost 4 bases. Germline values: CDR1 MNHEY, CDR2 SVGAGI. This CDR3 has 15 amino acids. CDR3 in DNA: TGTGCCAGCAGTCAGACTAGCGGGGTAGGAGAGACCCAGTACTTC. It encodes CASSQTSGVGETQYF.

CDR3 DNA sequence: TGTGCCAGCAGCTTAAGACAGGGGACGTGGGGCTACACCTTC. Translation: CASSLRQGTWGYTF. The genes are TRBV7-8 and TRBJ1-2; 8 bases are shared with TRBD1. Trimming at V came to 2 bases and at J to 8 bases, leaving 7 bases not matched to a gene. There are 14 residues in the CDR3. The germline V gene encodes CDR1 SGHVS and CDR2 FQNEAQ.

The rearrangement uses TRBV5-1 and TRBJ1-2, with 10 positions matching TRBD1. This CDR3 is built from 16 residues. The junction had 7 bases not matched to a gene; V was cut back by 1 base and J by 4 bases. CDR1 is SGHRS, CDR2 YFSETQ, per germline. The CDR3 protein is CASSLTGTGDLYGYTF. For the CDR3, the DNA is TGCGCCAGCAGCTTGACTGGGACAGGGGATCTCTATGGCTACACCTTC.

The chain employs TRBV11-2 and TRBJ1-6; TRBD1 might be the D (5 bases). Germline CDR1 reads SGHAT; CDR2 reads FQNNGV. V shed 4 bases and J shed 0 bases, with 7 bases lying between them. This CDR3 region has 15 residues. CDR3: CASSWGNSYNSPLHF. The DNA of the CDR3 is TGTGCCAGCAGCTGGGGGAACTCCTATAATTCACCCCTCCACTTT.

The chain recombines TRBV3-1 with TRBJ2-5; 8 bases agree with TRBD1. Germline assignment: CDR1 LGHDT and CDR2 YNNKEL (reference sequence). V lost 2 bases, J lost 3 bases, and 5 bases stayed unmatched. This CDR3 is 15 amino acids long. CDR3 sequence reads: CASSQSPGGKETQYF. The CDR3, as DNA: TGTGCCAGCAGCCAAAGTCCAGGGGGCAAAGAGACCCAGTACTTC.

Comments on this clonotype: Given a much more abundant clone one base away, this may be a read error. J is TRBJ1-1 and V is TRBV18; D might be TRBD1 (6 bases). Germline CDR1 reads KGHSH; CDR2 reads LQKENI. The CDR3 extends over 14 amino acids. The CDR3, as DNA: TGTGCCCGCTCTGACAGGAGAGATGACACTGAAGCTTTCTTT. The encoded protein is CARSDRRDDTEAFF.

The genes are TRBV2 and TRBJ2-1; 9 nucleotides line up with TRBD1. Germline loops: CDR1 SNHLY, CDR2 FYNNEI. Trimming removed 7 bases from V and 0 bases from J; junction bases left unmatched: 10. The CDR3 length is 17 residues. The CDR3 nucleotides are TGTGCCAGCATCCCGGGACAGGGACTTAGCTCCTACAATGAGCAGTTCTTC. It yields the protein CASIPGQGLSSYNEQFF.

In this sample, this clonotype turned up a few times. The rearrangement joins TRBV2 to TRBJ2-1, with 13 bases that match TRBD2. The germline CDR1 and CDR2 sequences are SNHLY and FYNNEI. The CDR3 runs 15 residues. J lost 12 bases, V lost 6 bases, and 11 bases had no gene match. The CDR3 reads CASRAGTSGAYGQFF. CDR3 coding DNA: TGTGCCAGCAGGGCCGGGACTAGCGGGGCTTATGGGCAGTTCTTC.

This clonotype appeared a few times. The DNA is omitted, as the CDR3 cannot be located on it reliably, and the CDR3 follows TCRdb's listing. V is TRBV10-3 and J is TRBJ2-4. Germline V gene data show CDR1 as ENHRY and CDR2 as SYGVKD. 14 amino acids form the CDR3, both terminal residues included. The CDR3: CAISSSGAKNIQYF.

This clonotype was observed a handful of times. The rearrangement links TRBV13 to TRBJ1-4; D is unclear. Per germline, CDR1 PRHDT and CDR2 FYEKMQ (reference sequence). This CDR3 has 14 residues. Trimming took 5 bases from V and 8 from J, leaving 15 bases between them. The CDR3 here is CASSLISVDEKLFF. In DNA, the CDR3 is TGTGCCAGCAGCCTAATTAGTGTGGACGAAAAACTGTTTTTT.